A selection of T cell receptor beta chains follows, all from one sample in a study of human T cells and chemical hapten exposure. TCRdb used MiXCR to reprocess the RACE reads, holding one entry per CDR3 protein. The table has some 81,000 distinct CDR3 sequences, roughly 7.6% seen once; the top ten hold 1.5% to 1.9%. The specimen comprised whole blood, sampled in connection with sensitization to the hapten diphenylcyclopropenone (DPC). The receptor source for this set is a woman in her thirties with alopecia areata. Some clones in this sample may be carry-over from other donors' samples. The CDR3 runs from the conserved cysteine through the conserved F or W. Fields, in order: D gene, clone size, J gene, V gene, CDR3 protein, CDR3 DNA. D genes are given only for firm matches. Clone size is not always given. Where it is, it says once, few, many or a class for expanded clones.

TRBD1 | many | TRBJ2-3 | TRBV9 | CASSADRGGTDTQYF | TGTGCCAGCAGCGCAGACAGGGGAGGCACAGATACGCAGTATTTT
. | many | TRBJ2-3 | TRBV18 | CASSPRETDTQYF | TGTGCCAGCTCACCACGTGAGACAGATACGCAGTATTTT
TRBD1 | many | TRBJ2-3 | TRBV7-9 | CASSLESGQGANTQYF | TGTGCCAGCAGCTTAGAGTCAGGACAGGGGGCAAATACGCAGTATTTT
. | many | TRBJ1-5 | TRBV10-1 | CASSFDRDSSNQPQHF | TGCGCCAGCAGTTTCGACAGAGACTCGAGCAATCAGCCCCAGCATTTT
. | many | TRBJ2-1 | TRBV13 | CASTRNRGATNEQFF | TGTGCCAGCACCCGAAATCGGGGGGCTACCAATGAGCAGTTCTTC
TRBD1 | . | TRBJ1-2 | TRBV9 | CASSANPDRAANYGYTF | TGTGCCAGCAGCGCCAACCCGGACAGGGCAGCTAACTATGGCTACACCTTC
. | many | TRBJ1-2 | TRBV2 | CASSEYVSGNGNYGYTF | TGTGCCAGCAGTGAATATGTCAGCGGGAACGGGAACTATGGCTACACCTTC
TRBD1 | many | TRBJ2-3 | TRBV7-2 | CASSSGQGRASTDTQYF | TGTGCCAGCAGCTCAGGACAGGGTAGGGCCAGCACAGATACGCAGTATTTT
. | few | TRBJ2-3 | TRBV9 | CASSVDSRTDTQYF | TGTGCCAGCAGCGTAGACAGCCGCACAGATACGCAGTATTTT
. | many | TRBJ1-5 | TRBV6-1 | CASSEAGALGNQPQHF | TGTGCCAGCAGTGAAGCCGGGGCCTTGGGCAATCAGCCCCAGCATTTT
. | few | TRBJ1-3 | TRBV12-3/TRBV12-4 | CASSLSGNTIYF | TGTGCCAGCAGTTTGTCCGGAAACACCATATATTTT
. | few | TRBJ2-5 | TRBV18 | CASSPPSGGETQYF | TGTGCCAGCTCACCACCGTCTGGCGGGGAGACCCAGTACTTC
. | many | TRBJ1-1 | TRBV29-1 | CSVVRVLNTEAFF | TGCAGCGTTGTACGGGTGCTGAACACTGAAGCTTTCTTT
. | . | TRBJ1-1 | TRBV5-4 | CASSLRQLNTEAFF | TGTGCCAGCAGCTTAAGACAGTTGAACACTGAAGCTTTCTTT
. | few | TRBJ1-1 | TRBV18 | CASTLSGTKNTEAFF | TGTGCCAGCACACTTTCCGGGACAAAGAACACTGAAGCTTTCTTT
. | . | TRBJ2-4 | TRBV13 | CASSLGDRKNIQYF | TGTGCCAGCAGCTTAGGGGACCGAAAAAACATTCAGTACTTC
. | few | TRBJ1-6 | TRBV6-9 | CASAPADRDSPLHF | TGTGCCAGCGCCCCAGCAGATAGGGACTCACCCCTCCACTTT
. | . | TRBJ1-5 | TRBV6-1 | CASIEQGYTWYSNQPQHF | TGTGCCAGCATCGAGCAGGGTTACACCTGGTATAGCAATCAGCCCCAGCATTTT
. | many | TRBJ2-3 | TRBV29-1 | CSVGWISTDTQYF | TGCAGCGTCGGCTGGATAAGCACAGATACGCAGTATTTT
. | many | TRBJ2-6 | TRBV2 | CASSVRVAGGPSSGANVLTF | TGTGCCAGCAGTGTGCGGGTGGCGGGCGGACCCAGCTCTGGGGCCAACGTCCTGACTTTC
. | . | TRBJ2-5 | TRBV28 | CAASRQTQYF | TGTGCCGCGAGCAGGCAGACCCAGTACTTC
. | many | TRBJ1-3 | TRBV18 | CASSPLVAGDTIYF | TGTGCCAGCTCACCCCTTGTCGCAGGGGACACCATATATTTT
. | many | TRBJ1-1 | TRBV5-1 | CASSLGGGRTEAFF | TGCGCCAGCAGCTTGGGAGGGGGTCGGACTGAAGCTTTCTTT